These 17 T cell receptor beta chains were sequenced from one sample in a study of vaccination and CD4 T cells after COVID-19. An Oncomine TCR Beta short-read assay was used to sequence the DNA from cultured CD4+ T cells. TCRdb re-called the PCR reads with MiXCR, one entry per CDR3 protein. The sample contains several thousand distinct CDR3 sequences, about 50% of which appear only once. Their recognized antigens are unknown. Indicated treatment: roughly 11-day PBMC culture with coronavirus spike peptide pools or control peptides (ViraFEST assay). It was before the COVID-19 pandemic (2011-2018) that the unexposed donor's CD4+ T cells were collected. The sequencing input was CD4+ T cells from blood, cultured in vitro. These receptors originate from a human donor in good health.

V is TRBV7-9 and J is TRBJ2-1, with a weak D call TRBD1 (5 bases). Germline loops: CDR1 SEHNR, CDR2 FQNEAQ (reference sequence). V lost 5 bases and J 6 bases, leaving 8 bases between the germline ends. CDR3 length: 12 residues. Here the CDR3 DNA reads TGTGCCAGCAGCGTCAGGGTCAATGAGCAGTTCTTC. Amino acid sequence: CASSVRVNEQFF. Variable domain in full (rest from reference TRBV7-9 and TRBJ2-1): DTGVSQNPRHKITKRGQNVTFRCDPISEHNRLYWYRQTLGQGPEFLTYFQNEAQLEKSRLLSDRFSAERPKGSFSTLEIQRTEQGDSAMYLCASSVRVNEQFFGPGTRLTVL.

The chain joins TRBV7-9 to TRBJ2-3; 9 bases line up with TRBD2. V trimming: 7 bases; J trimming: 1 base; junction bases outside the gene matches: 3. The CDR3 runs to 14 residues. Germline loops: CDR1 SEHNR, CDR2 FQNEAQ (reference sequence). The CDR3 nucleotides are TGTGCCAGCACTATAGCGGGGGGCACAGATACGCAGTATTTT. Protein: CASTIAGGTDTQYF.

The V call is TRBV7-2, the J call TRBJ1-2; 7 bases agree with TRBD1. V lost 0 bases, J lost 2 bases, and 0 bases stayed unmatched. This CDR3 is 14 amino acids long. CDR1 and CDR2 from the germline V gene are SGHTA and FQGNSA. CDR3 amino acids: CASSLAGQNYGYTF. For the CDR3, the DNA is TGTGCCAGCAGCTTAGCGGGACAGAACTATGGCTACACCTTC.

This rearrangement joins TRBV21-1 to TRBJ2-1; the DNA was not used to check the table's D call, TRBD1. TRBV21-1 is marked as a pseudogene. CDR3 length: 15 residues. CDR3 sequence (DNA): TGTGCCAGCAGCAAAGCGCTTGTAGGGGACAATGAGCAGTTCTTC. This codes for CASSKALVGDNEQFF.

This clonotype is labeled medium-sized. This chain joins TRBV10-1 and TRBJ1-1; possibly TRBD1 for D (6 bases). Between the trimmed V and J ends, which lost 2 bases and 5 bases, there was a span of 9 bases. Per germline, CDR1 WNHNN and CDR2 SYGVQD (reference sequence). The CDR3 consists of 13 residues. The CDR3 DNA follows: TGCGCCAGCAGTGAGACAGGGCTTACTGAAGCTTTCTTT. It translates to CASSETGLTEAFF.

This clonotype was seen only once. V and J are TRBV27 and TRBJ1-2; D is unclear. Trimming stripped 2 bases from V and 10 bases from J, with 14 bases between. Per the germline V gene, CDR1 is MNHEY and CDR2 is SMNVEV (reference sequence). This CDR3 comprises 13 residues. The CDR3 region has the DNA TGTGCCAGCAGTTTACGGGATGGCTGGCACTACACCTTC. This gives the protein CASSLRDGWHYTF.

The chain carries TRBV6-1 and TRBJ2-2; D is perhaps TRBD1 (5 bases). CDR3 size: 15 residues. V was clipped by 2 bases and J by 1 base, with 8 bases between them. CDR1 is MNHNS, CDR2 SASEGT, per germline. CDR3 DNA: TGTGCCAGCAGTGAATCAGGGTGGAACACCGGGGAGCTGTTTTTT. Amino acid sequence: CASSESGWNTGELFF.

The chain recombines TRBV6-5 with TRBJ1-2; D may be TRBD1 (6 bases). CDR1 and CDR2 from the germline V gene are MNHEY and SVGAGI. Trimming pared 4 bases from V and 8 bases from J, leaving 14 bases between. CDR3 length equals 13 residues. CDR3 in amino acids: CASSSGTTVGYTF. The CDR3 nucleotides are TGTGCCAGCAGTTCCGGGACAACAGTAGGCTACACCTTC.

The V call is TRBV10-1, the J call TRBJ2-1; no firm D call. The CDR3 consists of 12 residues. Trimming removed 5 bases from V and 8 bases from J, with 10 bases in between. Germline values: CDR1 WNHNN, CDR2 SYGVQD (reference sequence). The CDR3 nucleotides read TGCGCCAGCAGTCATAGCAGCGATGAGCAGTTCTTC. Translating gives CASSHSSDEQFF.

This chain connects TRBV20-1 to TRBJ1-3; tentative D call: TRBD1 (6 bases). V was pared by 5 bases and J by 3 bases, with 23 bases between. CDR1 and CDR2 (germline): DFQATT, SNEGSKA (reference sequence). This CDR3 has 17 amino acids. The CDR3 sequence is CSAPRWGVGGIGNTIYF. CDR3 sequence (DNA): TGCAGTGCTCCGAGGTGGGGAGTAGGGGGTATTGGAAACACCATATATTTT.

Only one count was recorded for this clonotype. The chain employs TRBV15 and TRBJ2-1; D remains unclear. From germline, CDR1 is LNHNV and CDR2 YYDKDF (reference sequence). Deletions cut 0 bases from V and 6 bases from J, with 12 bases between. The CDR3 length is 15 residues. The CDR3 loop reads CATSRDLVGFNEQFF. CDR3 in DNA: TGTGCCACCAGCAGAGATTTAGTAGGGTTCAATGAGCAGTTCTTC.

This clonotype was seen only a few times. The gene calls are TRBV6-5 and TRBJ1-5; D gene unclear. Germline V gene sequence: CDR1 MNHEY, CDR2 SVGAGI. Between the trimmed V and J ends, which lost 2 bases and 4 bases, there was a span of 12 bases. The CDR3 runs to 15 residues. The CDR3 loop reads CASSYVAGSNQPQHF. For the CDR3, the DNA is TGTGCCAGCAGTTACGTTGCAGGATCGAATCAGCCCCAGCATTTT.

The rearrangement links TRBV25-1 to TRBJ1-1, with D possibly TRBD1 on 6 matching bases. The V end was cut by 6 bases, the J end by 8 bases, with 16 bases between. This CDR3 is built from 13 residues. CDR1 and CDR2 (germline): MGHDK, SYGVNS. Written as DNA, the CDR3 is TGTGCCAGCAGCTCAGGGGTCCCTTACGAAGCTTTCTTT. Protein product: CASSSGVPYEAFF.

This clonotype was counted between two and nine times. The genes are TRBV27 and TRBJ1-2; D possibly corresponds to TRBD1 (5 bases). Germline lookup yields CDR1 MNHEY and CDR2 SMNVEV (reference sequence). V gave up 6 bases and J gave up 2 bases, with 7 bases separating them. This CDR3 is 12 amino acids long. Here the CDR3 reads CASSPGNYGYTF. CDR3 nucleotide sequence: TGTGCCAGCAGCCCAGGGAACTATGGCTACACCTTC.

The chain links TRBV2 to TRBJ2-7; D is undetermined. This CDR3 has 13 residues. The germline CDR1 and CDR2 sequences are SNHLY and FYNNEI. Trimming pared 6 bases from V and 7 bases from J, leaving 16 bases between. The CDR3 region is CASSLQVVPEQYF. The DNA of the CDR3 is TGTGCCAGCAGCCTACAAGTGGTCCCAGAGCAGTACTTC.

The rearrangement links TRBV27 to TRBJ2-5, with TRBD2 matching over 7 bases. J gave up 2 bases and V 8 bases, and 8 bases lay outside the gene matches. The CDR3 is 14 amino acids. Germline CDR1 is MNHEY and CDR2 is SMNVEV (reference sequence). The CDR3 DNA is TGTGCCAGCTCATTGCGGGGGACTCAAGAGACCCAGTACTTC. It encodes CASSLRGTQETQYF.

This clonotype was counted only a few times. One end of the junction is discordant with germline, which a read error may explain. The chain recombines TRBV7-6 with TRBJ1-1; the match to TRBD1 covers 9 bases. The CDR3 is 13 amino acids. Germline CDR1 SGHVS, CDR2 FNYEAQ. CDR3 in DNA: TGTGCTAGCAGCCAGAGACAGGGGGCTGAAGCTTTCTTT. Amino acid sequence: CASSQRQGAEAFF.